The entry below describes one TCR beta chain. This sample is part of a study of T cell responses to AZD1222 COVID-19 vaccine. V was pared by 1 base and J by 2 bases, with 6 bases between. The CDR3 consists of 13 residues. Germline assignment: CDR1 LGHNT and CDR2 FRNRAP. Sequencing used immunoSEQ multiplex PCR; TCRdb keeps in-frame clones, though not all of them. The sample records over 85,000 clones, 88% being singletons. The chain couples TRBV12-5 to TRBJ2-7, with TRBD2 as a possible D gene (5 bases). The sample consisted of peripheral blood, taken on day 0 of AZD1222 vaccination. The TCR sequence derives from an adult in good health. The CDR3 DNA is TGTGCTAGTGGTTTGGAGACTACCTACGAGCAGTACTTC. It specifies CASGLETTYEQYF.